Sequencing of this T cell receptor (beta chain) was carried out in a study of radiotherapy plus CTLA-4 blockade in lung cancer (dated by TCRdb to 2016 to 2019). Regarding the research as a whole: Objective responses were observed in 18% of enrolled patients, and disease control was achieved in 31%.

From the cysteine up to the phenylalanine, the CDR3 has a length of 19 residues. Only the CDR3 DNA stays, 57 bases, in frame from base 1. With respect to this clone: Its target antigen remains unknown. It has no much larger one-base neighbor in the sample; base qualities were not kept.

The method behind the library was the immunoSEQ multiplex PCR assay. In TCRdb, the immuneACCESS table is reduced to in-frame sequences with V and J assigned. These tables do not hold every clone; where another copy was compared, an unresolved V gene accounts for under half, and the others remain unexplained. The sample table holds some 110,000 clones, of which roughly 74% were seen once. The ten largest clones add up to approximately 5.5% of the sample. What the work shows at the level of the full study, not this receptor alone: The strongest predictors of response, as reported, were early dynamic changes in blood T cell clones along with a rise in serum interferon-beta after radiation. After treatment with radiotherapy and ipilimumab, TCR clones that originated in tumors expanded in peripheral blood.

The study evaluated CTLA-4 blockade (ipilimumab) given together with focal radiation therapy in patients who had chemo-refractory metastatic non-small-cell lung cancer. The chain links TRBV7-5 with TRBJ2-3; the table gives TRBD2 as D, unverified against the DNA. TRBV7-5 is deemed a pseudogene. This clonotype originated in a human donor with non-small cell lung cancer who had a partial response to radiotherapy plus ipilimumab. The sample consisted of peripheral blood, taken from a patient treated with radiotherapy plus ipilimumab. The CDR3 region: CVRSLIRGRTSGSSDTQYF. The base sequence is TGTGTCAGAAGCTTAATTAGGGGAAGGACTAGCGGGAGTTCAGATACGCAGTATTTT.